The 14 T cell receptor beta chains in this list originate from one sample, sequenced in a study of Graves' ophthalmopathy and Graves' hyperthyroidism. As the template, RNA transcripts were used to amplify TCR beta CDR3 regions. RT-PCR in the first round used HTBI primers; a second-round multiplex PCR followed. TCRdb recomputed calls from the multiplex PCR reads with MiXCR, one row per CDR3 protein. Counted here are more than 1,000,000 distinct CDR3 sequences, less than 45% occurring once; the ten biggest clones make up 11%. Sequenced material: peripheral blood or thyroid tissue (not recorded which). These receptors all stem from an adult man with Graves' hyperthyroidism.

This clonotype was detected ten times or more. CDR3 protein: CASSLEGARGDTEAFF. The DNA of the CDR3 is TGTGCCAGCAGCTTAGAAGGGGCGCGGGGGGACACTGAAGCTTTCTTT. This chain links TRBV7-6 with TRBJ1-1, with D perhaps TRBD1 (5 bases). Germline assignment: CDR1 SGHVS and CDR2 FNYEAQ. The CDR3 runs to 16 residues. The V end was cut by 1 base, the J end by 3 bases, with 15 bases between.

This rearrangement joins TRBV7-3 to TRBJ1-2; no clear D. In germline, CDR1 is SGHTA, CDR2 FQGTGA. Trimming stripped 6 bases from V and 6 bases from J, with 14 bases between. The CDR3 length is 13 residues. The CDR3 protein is CASRVPGAHGYTF. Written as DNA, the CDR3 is TGTGCCAGCAGGGTCCCAGGTGCCCATGGCTACACCTTC.

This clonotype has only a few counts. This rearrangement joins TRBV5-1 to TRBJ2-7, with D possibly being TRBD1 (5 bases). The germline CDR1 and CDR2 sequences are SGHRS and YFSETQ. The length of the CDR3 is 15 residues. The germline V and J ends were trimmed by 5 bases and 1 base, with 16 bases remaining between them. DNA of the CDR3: TGCGCCAGCAGGACCTCCCCGGACAAGTCCTACGAGCAGTACTTC. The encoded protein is CASRTSPDKSYEQYF.

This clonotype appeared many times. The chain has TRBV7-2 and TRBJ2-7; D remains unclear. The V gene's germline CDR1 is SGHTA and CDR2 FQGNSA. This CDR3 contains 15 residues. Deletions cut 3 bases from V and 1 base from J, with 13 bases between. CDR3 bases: TGTGCCAGCAGCTTTTCGGCTTACTCATCCTACGAGCAGTACTTC. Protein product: CASSFSAYSSYEQYF.

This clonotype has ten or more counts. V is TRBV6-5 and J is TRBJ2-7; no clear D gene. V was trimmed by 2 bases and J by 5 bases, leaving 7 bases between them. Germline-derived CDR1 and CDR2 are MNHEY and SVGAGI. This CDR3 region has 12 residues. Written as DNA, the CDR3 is TGTGCCAGCAGTTACATGGGGAACGAGCAGTACTTC. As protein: CASSYMGNEQYF.

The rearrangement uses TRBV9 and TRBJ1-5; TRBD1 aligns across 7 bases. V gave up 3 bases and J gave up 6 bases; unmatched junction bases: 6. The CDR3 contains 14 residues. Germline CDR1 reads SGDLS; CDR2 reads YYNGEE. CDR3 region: CASSAKGAVQPQHF. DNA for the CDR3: TGTGCCAGCAGCGCTAAGGGGGCTGTTCAGCCCCAGCATTTT.

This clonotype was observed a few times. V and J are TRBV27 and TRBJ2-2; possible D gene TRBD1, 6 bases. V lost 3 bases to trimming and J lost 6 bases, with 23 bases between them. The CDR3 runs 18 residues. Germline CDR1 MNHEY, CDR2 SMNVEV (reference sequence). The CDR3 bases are TGTGCCAGCAGTTTCTTTACGATACGGGACAAAGAACCCGGGGAGCTGTTTTTT. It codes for CASSFFTIRDKEPGELFF.

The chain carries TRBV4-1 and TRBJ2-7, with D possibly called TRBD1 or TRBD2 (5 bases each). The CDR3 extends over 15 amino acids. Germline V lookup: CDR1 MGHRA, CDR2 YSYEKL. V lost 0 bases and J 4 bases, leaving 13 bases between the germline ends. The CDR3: CASSQDWGLLYEQYF. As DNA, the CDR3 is TGCGCCAGCAGCCAAGATTGGGGGTTGCTGTACGAGCAGTACTTC.

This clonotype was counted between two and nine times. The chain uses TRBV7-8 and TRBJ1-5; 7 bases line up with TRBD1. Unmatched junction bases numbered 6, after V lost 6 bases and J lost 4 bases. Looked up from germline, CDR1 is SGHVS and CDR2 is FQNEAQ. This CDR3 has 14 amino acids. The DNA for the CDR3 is TGTGCCAGCAGGTCTGGGACAGCTAATCAGCCCCAGCATTTT. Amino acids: CASRSGTANQPQHF.

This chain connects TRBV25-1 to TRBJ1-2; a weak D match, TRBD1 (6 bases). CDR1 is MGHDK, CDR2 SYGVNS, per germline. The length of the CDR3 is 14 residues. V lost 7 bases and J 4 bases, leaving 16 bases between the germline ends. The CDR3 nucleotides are TGTGCCAGCACGGGCCAGGGGTTGGTCTATGGCTACACCTTC. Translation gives CASTGQGLVYGYTF.

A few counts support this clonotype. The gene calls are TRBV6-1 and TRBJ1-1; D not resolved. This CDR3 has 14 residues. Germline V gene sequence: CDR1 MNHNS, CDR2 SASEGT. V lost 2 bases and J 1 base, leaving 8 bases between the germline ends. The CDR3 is CASSEYPENTEAFF. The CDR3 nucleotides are TGTGCCAGCAGTGAATATCCTGAGAACACTGAAGCTTTCTTT.

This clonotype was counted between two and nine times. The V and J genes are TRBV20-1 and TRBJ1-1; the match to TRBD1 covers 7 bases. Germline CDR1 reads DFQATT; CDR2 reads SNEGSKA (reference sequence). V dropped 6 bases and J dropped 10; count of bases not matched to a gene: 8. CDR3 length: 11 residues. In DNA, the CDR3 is TGCAGTGCCGGCCCGCCAGGGGGAGCTTTCTTT. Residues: CSAGPPGGAFF.

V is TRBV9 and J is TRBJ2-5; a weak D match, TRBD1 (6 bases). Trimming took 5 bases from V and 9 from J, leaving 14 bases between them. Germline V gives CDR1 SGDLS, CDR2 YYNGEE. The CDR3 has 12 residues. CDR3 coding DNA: TGTGCCAGCAGGACAGGCAATCAGCCCCAGTACTTC. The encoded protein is CASRTGNQPQYF.

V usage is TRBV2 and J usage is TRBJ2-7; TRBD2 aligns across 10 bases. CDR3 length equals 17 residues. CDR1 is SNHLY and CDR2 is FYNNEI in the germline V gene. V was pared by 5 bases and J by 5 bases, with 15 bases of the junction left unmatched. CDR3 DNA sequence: TGTGCCAGCAGTAGGGGTCGGAGTCTAGCGGGAGACCACGAGCAGTACTTC. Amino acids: CASSRGRSLAGDHEQYF.